This T cell receptor beta chain was documented in a study of CD8 T cells in Susac syndrome. RNA, at about 0.45 to 1 ug, was reverse transcribed with random hexamers. Amplification of TCR beta CDR3 spanned 54 Vbeta and 13 Jbeta via immunoSEQ multiplex PCR. TCRdb reanalysed the immunoSEQ multiplex PCR reads using MiXCR and keeps one entry per CDR3 protein. In the table there are roughly 120,000 distinct CDR3 sequences, less than 95% of which are singletons. TCR beta was sequenced from blood CD8+ and CD4+ T cells. In contrast to the negatively isolated CD8+ and CD4+ T cells, TEMRA cells were FACS-enriched. The receptor was derived from a human donor with multiple sclerosis. Material for sequencing was CD4+ T cells from PBMCs.

CDR3 in DNA: TGTGCCAGCAGTTTGGGGGTCGAGCAGTACTTC. This sequence encodes CASSLGVEQYF. The J gene is TRBJ2-7, the V gene TRBV12-3 or TRBV12-4; D possibly uses TRBD1 or TRBD2 (5 bases each). The CDR3 sequence is 11 residues long. The germline V and J ends were trimmed by 3 bases and 6 bases, with 6 bases remaining between them.